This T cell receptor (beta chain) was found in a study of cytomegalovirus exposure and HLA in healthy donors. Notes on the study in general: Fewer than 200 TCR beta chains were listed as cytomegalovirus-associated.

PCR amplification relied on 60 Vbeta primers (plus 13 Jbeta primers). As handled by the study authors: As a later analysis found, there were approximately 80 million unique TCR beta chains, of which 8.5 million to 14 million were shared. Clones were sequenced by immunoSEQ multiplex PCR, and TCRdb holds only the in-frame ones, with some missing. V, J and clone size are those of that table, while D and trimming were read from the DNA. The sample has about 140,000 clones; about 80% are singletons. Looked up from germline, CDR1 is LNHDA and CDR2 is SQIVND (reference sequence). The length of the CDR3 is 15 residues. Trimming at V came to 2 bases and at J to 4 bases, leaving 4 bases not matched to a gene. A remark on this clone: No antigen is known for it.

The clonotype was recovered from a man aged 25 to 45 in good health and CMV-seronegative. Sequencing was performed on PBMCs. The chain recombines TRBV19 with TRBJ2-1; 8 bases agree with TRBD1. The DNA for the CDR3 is TGTGCCAGTAGTATAACCGGACAGGGTTACAATGAGCAGTTCTTC. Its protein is CASSITGQGYNEQFF.